Below, 23 T cell receptor beta chains from the same sample are listed, as sequenced in a study of control samples from healthy donors and cancer patients. The table came from immunoSEQ multiplex PCR; TCRdb's copy has only in-frame clones and leaves some out. This sample yields just over 150,000 clones, of which roughly 94% are seen a single time; 7.5% to 8.5% belongs to the top ten. The sample was blood. The receptors shown here come from a woman aged 40-49 years in good health.

The DNA of the CDR3 is TGTGCCAGCAGCTTTCTCGACGAGAACGAGCAGTACTTC. Protein sequence: CASSFLDENEQYF. This rearrangement joins TRBV11-2 to TRBJ2-7; the D is unclear. CDR1 is SGHAT and CDR2 is FQNNGV in the germline V gene. The CDR3 extends over 13 amino acids. The V and J ends lost 3 bases and 5 bases respectively, with 11 bases between them.

The V and J genes are TRBV5-1 and TRBJ1-2; no clear D. V was pared by 4 bases and J by 2 bases, with 15 bases between. Germline lookup yields CDR1 SGHRS and CDR2 YFSETQ. The CDR3 has 15 residues. The CDR3 sequence is CASSESGSLNYGYTF. For the CDR3, the DNA is TGCGCCAGCAGCGAATCCGGGTCGTTGAACTATGGCTACACCTTC.

The chain carries TRBV7-2 and TRBJ2-4, with 7 bases aligning to TRBD1. Germline V gene sequence: CDR1 SGHTA, CDR2 FQGNSA. The CDR3 spans 14 residues. Trimming took 5 bases from V and 7 from J; bases not matched to a gene: 8. CDR3 amino acids: CASSQDRFGNIQYF. CDR3 DNA: TGTGCCAGCAGCCAGGACAGGTTCGGGAACATTCAGTACTTC. The full variable domain, in which reference TRBV7-2 and TRBJ2-4 provide the parts outside the CDR3, is GAGVSQSPSNKVTEKGKDVELRCDPISGHTALYWYRQSLGQGLEFLIYFQGNSAPDKSGLPSDRFSAERTGGSVSTLTIQRTQQEDSAVYLCASSQDRFGNIQYFGAGTRLSVL.

This rearrangement joins TRBV19 to TRBJ1-5; 7 bases are shared with TRBD1. Germline CDR1 is LNHDA and CDR2 is SQIVND (reference sequence). J was trimmed by 0 bases and V by 3 bases; bases with no gene match: 8. CDR3 size: 17 residues. DNA of the CDR3: TGTGCCAGTAGTATTAAGGGCCGACAGGGTAGCAATCAGCCCCAGCATTTT. It is translated as CASSIKGRQGSNQPQHF.

The chain employs TRBV9 and TRBJ1-3; D possibly corresponds to TRBD1 (5 bases). The V end lost 4 bases, the J end lost 0 bases, and 11 bases lay between the germline ends. The CDR3 extends over 15 amino acids. Germline V gives CDR1 SGDLS, CDR2 YYNGEE. This chain's CDR3 is CASSPTGTSGNTIYF. In nucleotides, the CDR3 is TGTGCCAGCAGCCCGACTGGGACCTCTGGAAACACCATATATTTT.

This chain links TRBV5-1 with TRBJ2-7, with 11 bases that match TRBD1. V lost 4 bases to trimming and J lost 2 bases; unmatched junction nucleotides: 8. The germline gives CDR1 SGHRS, CDR2 YFSETQ. This CDR3 spans 16 amino acids. The CDR3 protein is CASSPRTGGTTYEQYF. The DNA of the CDR3 is TGCGCCAGCAGCCCTCGGACAGGGGGCACAACCTACGAGCAGTACTTC. Full variable domain (outside the CDR3, taken from reference TRBV5-1 and TRBJ2-7): KAGVTQTPRYLIKTRGQQVTLSCSPISGHRSVSWYQQTPGQGLQFLFEYFSETQRNKGNFPGRFSGRQFSNSRSEMNVSTLELGDSALYLCASSPRTGGTTYEQYFGPGTRLTVT.

V usage is TRBV6-5 and J usage is TRBJ1-5; 7 nucleotides align to TRBD1. This CDR3 region has 16 residues. With 4 bases clipped from V and 2 bases from J, the junction kept 8 bases outside the gene matches. The germline CDR1 and CDR2 sequences are MNHEY and SVGAGI. The CDR3 region has the DNA TGTGCCAGCAGTTCCAAGACAGGGCCGGGCAATCAGCCCCAGCATTTT. Its translation: CASSSKTGPGNQPQHF.

J is TRBJ1-2 and V is TRBV5-4; the match to TRBD1 covers 9 bases. The CDR3 contains 14 residues. V dropped 1 base and J dropped 5; count of bases not matched to a gene: 3. In germline, CDR1 is SGHNT, CDR2 YYREEE (reference sequence). The CDR3 DNA sequence: TGTGCCAGCAGCTTGTCACAGGGGGCTTATGGCTACACCTTC. It specifies CASSLSQGAYGYTF.

This chain uses TRBV7-2 with TRBJ2-1, with D tentatively TRBD1 (7 bases). Germline CDR1 and CDR2: SGHTA and FQGNSA. Trimming removed 2 bases from V and 1 base from J, with 12 bases in between. This CDR3 region has 16 residues. Here the CDR3 DNA reads TGTGCCAGCAGCTTATCCGCAGGGGGGTCCTACAATGAGCAGTTCTTC. Translated: CASSLSAGGSYNEQFF.

This clone was found a few times. The chain couples TRBV5-1 to TRBJ1-5; D might be TRBD1 (5 bases). CDR1 and CDR2 (germline): SGHRS, YFSETQ. V was cut by 5 bases and J by 6 bases, with 15 bases left in between. This CDR3 contains 14 residues. The CDR3 DNA follows: TGCGCCAGCAGTCCCGGCAGGGAGGGTCAGCCCCAGCATTTT. Translating it yields CASSPGREGQPQHF.

The chain links TRBV4-1 to TRBJ1-5, with 9 bases matching TRBD1. J lost 1 base, V lost 0 bases, and 16 bases had no gene match. Germline V CDR1 and CDR2: MGHRA, YSYEKL. This CDR3 is 21 amino acids long. The CDR3 DNA sequence: TGCGCCAGCAGCCAAGAATCGTGGGGACAGGGTTTTTTATTAAGCAATCAGCCCCAGCATTTT. Its protein product is CASSQESWGQGFLLSNQPQHF.

This sequence joins TRBV6-2 or TRBV6-3 and TRBJ2-4; 7 bases agree with TRBD2. Trimming cost V 4 bases and J 0 bases; bases outside gene matches: 12. The CDR3 has 18 residues. Germline lookup yields CDR1 MNHEY and CDR2 SVGEGT. The CDR3 region is CASSSQGGGGPAKNIQYF. The CDR3 coding sequence is TGTGCCAGCAGTTCGCAGGGTGGCGGGGGACCAGCCAAAAACATTCAGTACTTC.

The V call is TRBV6-2 or TRBV6-3, the J call TRBJ2-7; D gene ambiguous. Looked up from germline, CDR1 is MNHEY and CDR2 is SVGEGT. V was shortened by 2 bases and J by 5 bases, with 4 bases between the two germline ends. This CDR3 is 11 amino acids long. The CDR3 nucleotides are TGTGCCAGCAGTTACCAGGACGAGCAGTACTTC. Protein sequence: CASSYQDEQYF.

V gene TRBV27 combines with J gene TRBJ1-2; D may be TRBD1 (5 bases). V lost 0 bases and J 5 bases, leaving 10 bases between the germline ends. Germline-derived CDR1 and CDR2 are MNHEY and SMNVEV (reference sequence). CDR3 length equals 14 residues. CDR3 nucleotides: TGTGCCAGCAGTTTATCGAGGGGTGGGTATGGCTACACCTTC. Translating it yields CASSLSRGGYGYTF.

This chain connects TRBV6-6 to TRBJ2-7, with 8 bases that match TRBD1. Losses at the gene ends were 6 bases for V and 5 bases for J; bases not matched to a gene: 15. Germline values: CDR1 MNHNY, CDR2 SVGAGI (reference sequence). The CDR3 is made up of 16 amino acids. CDR3 in amino acids: CASSHPFGQGHNEQYF. The CDR3 DNA is TGTGCCAGCAGCCACCCCTTCGGACAGGGACACAACGAGCAGTACTTC.

The V and J genes are TRBV6-4 and TRBJ1-2; D not certain. V was trimmed by 5 bases and J by 8 bases, leaving 15 bases between them. Germline V CDR1 and CDR2: MRHNA, SNTAGT. CDR3 length: 13 amino acids. The CDR3 region has the DNA TGTGCCAGCAGTCCCGATCCGGCGGCGGGCTACACCTTC. Its translation: CASSPDPAAGYTF.

In DNA, the CDR3 is TGTGCCAGTAGTATAGGGACAGATACGCAGTATTTT. It translates to CASSIGTDTQYF. The genes are TRBV19 and TRBJ2-3; D not certain. The CDR3 contains 12 residues. Trimming cost V 1 base and J 3 bases, with 2 bases left between them. Germline V gene data show CDR1 as LNHDA and CDR2 as SQIVND (reference sequence). Combining the CDR3 with reference TRBV19 and TRBJ2-3 gives the whole variable domain DGGITQSPKYLFRKEGQNVTLSCEQNLNHDAMYWYRQDPGQGLRLIYYSQIVNDFQKGDIAEGYSVSREKKESFPLTVTSAQKNPTAFYLCASSIGTDTQYFGPGTRLTVL.

This clone was seen more than once but under ten times. The chain combines TRBV28 with TRBJ2-7; a possible D gene is TRBD1 (6 bases). This CDR3 spans 15 amino acids. Trimming removed 1 base at V and 4 bases at J, with 14 bases between. Germline CDR1 MDHEN, CDR2 SYDVKM. DNA for the CDR3: TGTGCCAGCAGTTTATCTGGGCAGGGGATTTACGAGCAGTACTTC. Translated, it gives CASSLSGQGIYEQYF.

The chain joins TRBV18 to TRBJ2-2, with a weak D call TRBD1 (6 bases). CDR1 and CDR2 from the germline V gene are KGHSH and LQKENI. Trimming took off 3 bases at V and 0 bases at J, with 14 bases between the two ends. The length of the CDR3 is 17 residues. CDR3 sequence: CASSPRGQDPNTGELFF. The CDR3 nucleotides read TGTGCCAGCTCACCCAGGGGCCAAGACCCGAACACCGGGGAGCTGTTTTTT.

This chain uses TRBV12-5 with TRBJ1-6; TRBD1 agrees at 8 bases. In germline, CDR1 is LGHNT, CDR2 FRNRAP. CDR3 length: 20 residues. Trimming at V came to 1 base and at J to 0 bases, leaving 11 bases not matched to a gene. This CDR3 is CASGLALSGGLGSYNSPLHF. The CDR3, as DNA: TGTGCTAGTGGTTTGGCCCTATCAGGGGGCCTGGGCTCCTATAATTCACCCCTCCACTTT. The variable domain in full, completed from reference TRBV12-5 and TRBJ1-6, reads DARVTQTPRHKVTEMGQEVTMRCQPILGHNTVFWYRQTMMQGLELLAYFRNRAPLDDSGMPKDRFSAEMPDATLATLKIQPSEPRDSAVYFCASGLALSGGLGSYNSPLHFGNGTRLTVT.

This clone was recorded only once. CDR3 DNA sequence: TGTGCCAGCAGTTATTCCGGACTAGCGGGAGGACACTACAATGAGCAGTTCTTC. Its protein is CASSYSGLAGGHYNEQFF. The V gene is TRBV6-2 or TRBV6-3, the J gene TRBJ2-1; the match to TRBD2 covers 14 bases. The germline V gene encodes CDR1 MNHEY and CDR2 SVGEGT. The CDR3 extends over 18 amino acids. The junction had 7 bases not matched to a gene; V was cut back by 3 bases and J by 3 bases.

The chain has TRBV2 and TRBJ2-7; no clear D. CDR1 is SNHLY, CDR2 FYNNEI, per germline. Trimming pared 3 bases from V and 0 bases from J, leaving 12 bases between. The CDR3 contains 15 residues. DNA for the CDR3: TGTGCCAGCAGTGATCGCTCGGCGAGCTCCTACGAGCAGTACTTC. Translation: CASSDRSASSYEQYF.

The chain carries TRBV5-4 and TRBJ1-1, with D hard to call. Germline lookup yields CDR1 SGHNT and CDR2 YYREEE (reference sequence). There are 15 residues in the CDR3. V gave up 3 bases and J gave up 0 bases, with 12 bases separating them. In DNA form, the CDR3 reads TGTGCCAGCAGCTCGGCAGGCAGTATGAACACTGAAGCTTTCTTT. Protein sequence: CASSSAGSMNTEAFF.